The T cell receptor (beta chain) under discussion was sequenced for a study of T cell responses to AZD1222 COVID-19 vaccine. Study outcomes and limitations: Clonal diversity was possibly underestimated; the donors were predominantly white British and more often female. CD4 TCRs associated with vaccination spanned spike, dominating at 160-218 and 743-854.

The V and J ends lost 4 bases and 9 bases respectively, with 16 bases between them. The V gene's germline CDR1 is SNHLY and CDR2 FYNNEI. The CDR3 consists of 15 residues. The analysis combined second doses at about 4 or about 12 weeks. About this clone itself: Its antigen is unidentified.

Sequencing was performed with immunoSEQ multiplex PCR; in TCRdb, only in-frame clones are kept and a portion is missing. The sample consists of 70,000 to 100,000 clones, approximately 90% of them appearing once. The source was peripheral blood, collected 28 days after the second AZD1222 dose. The receptor's source is an adult who received the AZD1222 COVID-19 vaccine. The V and J genes are TRBV2 and TRBJ1-6; possible D gene TRBD1, 5 bases. The CDR3 DNA is TGTGCCAGCAGTGCAGGGTCAGGTCTTACTTCACCCCTCCACTTT. Translated: CASSAGSGLTSPLHF.